One sample yielded the 8 T cell receptor beta chains listed below, sequenced in a study of control samples from healthy donors and cancer patients. The method was immunoSEQ multiplex PCR; TCRdb's version includes in-frame clones alone and lacks a portion of them. The table lists about 44,000 clones, around 87% of them singletons. Sequences were obtained from PBMCs. The receptors originated from a woman aged 60-75 years with lung cancer.

The V gene is TRBV2, the J gene TRBJ2-2, with 7 nucleotides matching TRBD2. Germline trimming cut 1 base from V and 5 bases from J; bases unmatched to any gene: 7. Germline values: CDR1 SNHLY, CDR2 FYNNEI. The CDR3 spans 16 residues. This CDR3 reads CASSEVGGRATGELFF. CDR3 coding DNA: TGTGCCAGCAGTGAAGTTGGCGGGAGAGCTACCGGGGAGCTGTTTTTT.

The V call is TRBV13, the J call TRBJ1-6, with D perhaps matching TRBD1 (5 bases). Per the germline V gene, CDR1 is PRHDT and CDR2 is FYEKMQ (reference sequence). The length of the CDR3 is 16 residues. The germline V and J ends were trimmed by 0 bases and 7 bases, with 13 bases remaining between them. CDR3 sequence: CASSLGLGEPNSPLHF. CDR3 nucleotide sequence: TGTGCCAGCAGCTTAGGCCTAGGGGAGCCCAATTCACCCCTCCACTTT.

The chain links TRBV10-2 to TRBJ2-7; the match to TRBD1 covers 8 bases. CDR3 length equals 14 residues. The germline V gene has CDR1 WSHSY and CDR2 SAAADI. V lost 2 bases, J lost 3 bases, and 3 bases stayed unmatched. This CDR3 reads CASSEIQGVYEQYF. The CDR3 DNA reads as TGCGCCAGCAGTGAGATACAGGGGGTCTACGAGCAGTACTTC.

This chain connects TRBV6-2 or TRBV6-3 to TRBJ1-6, with TRBD1 as a possible D gene (6 bases). Germline assignment: CDR1 MNHEY and CDR2 SVGEGT. This CDR3 has 13 residues. V was trimmed by 6 bases and J by 7 bases, leaving 10 bases between them. CDR3 sequence reads: CASSRGQNSPLHF. The CDR3, as DNA: TGTGCCAGCAGCCGCGGACAGAATTCACCCCTCCACTTT.

The chain has TRBV5-4 and TRBJ2-5; TRBD2 aligns across 7 bases. The CDR3 consists of 16 residues. V lost 0 bases to trimming and J lost 2 bases; unmatched junction nucleotides: 7. Looked up from germline, CDR1 is SGHNT and CDR2 is YYREEE (reference sequence). The CDR3 is CASSLERLALQETQYF. As DNA, the CDR3 is TGTGCCAGCAGCTTGGAGCGACTAGCATTACAAGAGACCCAGTACTTC.

The V gene is TRBV30, the J gene TRBJ1-4; 8 bases map to TRBD1. J gave up 8 bases and V 2 bases, and 10 bases lay outside the gene matches. The CDR3 covers 15 residues. Germline V gives CDR1 GTSNPN, CDR2 SVGIG (reference sequence). The CDR3 nucleotides are TGTGCCTGGAGTATAGGACAGGGTATTGGGGAAAAACTGTTTTTT. Translation gives CAWSIGQGIGEKLFF.

The CDR3 bases are TGTGCCACCAGCTCGGGACAGGGGGCGGTGACAGATACGCAGTATTTT. Its protein product is CATSSGQGAVTDTQYF. This chain joins TRBV15 and TRBJ2-3, with 12 bases that match TRBD1. With 5 bases clipped from V and 3 bases from J, the junction kept 6 bases outside the gene matches. CDR3 length: 16 residues. The germline V gene has CDR1 LNHNV and CDR2 YYDKDF (reference sequence).

This chain connects TRBV4-3 to TRBJ1-4, with D uncertain. Germline lookup yields CDR1 LGHNA and CDR2 YSLEER. This CDR3 region has 14 residues. V lost 4 bases and J lost 8, with 14 bases in between. The CDR3 loop is CASSPDRWVEKLFF. For the CDR3, the DNA is TGCGCCAGCAGCCCGGACCGCTGGGTGGAAAAACTGTTTTTT.